This TCR beta chain emerged from a study of T cells in Graves' hyperthyroidism and ophthalmopathy. Overall study context: At the time of initial diagnosis and before any treatment, peripheral blood was collected.

CDR3 length: 15 amino acids. The germline V and J ends were trimmed by 0 bases and 5 bases, with 16 bases remaining between them. The germline CDR1 and CDR2 sequences are GTSNPN and SVGIG (reference sequence). This clonotype was seen repeatedly, ten times or more. Its specificity is not known. TCR beta CDR3 sequences were amplified from RNA transcripts. In the first-round RT-PCR of the TCR CDR3, the HTBI primer set was used. TCRdb reanalysed the multiplex PCR reads using MiXCR and keeps one entry per CDR3 protein. This sample has hundreds of thousands of distinct CDR3 sequences, with approximately 25% found just once. Study-level points and caveats: For ophthalmopathy, model prediction preceded onset by a median roughly 6.2 months.

The gene calls are TRBV30 and TRBJ1-2; D is ambiguous. Specimen: blood. This sequence was found in a woman aged 40 to 50 with Graves' ophthalmopathy. CDR3 protein: CAWSVVDPKGYGYTF. The CDR3, as DNA: TGTGCCTGGAGTGTAGTCGACCCTAAGGGTTATGGCTACACCTTC.